This TCR beta chain was retrieved from a study of T cell responses to AZD1222 COVID-19 vaccine. A word on this clone: Its antigen is as yet unknown.

Sequenced by immunoSEQ multiplex PCR; TCRdb stores in-frame clones only, minus some. The sample contains fewer than 120,000 clones, around 90% of which appear only once. General study results and limits: Unmutated variant regions reportedly attract nearly half of all spike-specific TCRs.

Trimming took 3 bases from V and 4 from J, leaving 12 bases between them. The CDR3 is 15 amino acids. The germline V gene encodes CDR1 MNHEY and CDR2 SMNVEV (reference sequence). Source: peripheral blood, taken 28 days after the second AZD1222 dose. The receptor was isolated from an adult who received the AZD1222 COVID-19 vaccine. The J gene is TRBJ2-2, the V gene TRBV27, with a possible D match to TRBD2 (6 bases). This CDR3 is CASSFWKEGTGELFF. As DNA, the CDR3 is TGTGCCAGCAGTTTTTGGAAGGAGGGCACCGGGGAGCTGTTTTTT.